This entry features one T cell receptor (beta chain) sequence. Antigen specificity is unknown. Original methodology: Patient CD8+ clones exceeding 1% seldom corresponded to published virus-specific TCRB sequences. Assay: immunoSEQ multiplex PCR; the TCRdb copy retains only in-frame clones and omits some. The D gene and trimming were derived from the DNA, and the V and J assignments and clone size from that table. The sample yields around 29,000 clones, approximately 78% seen once. This sample is drawn from a study of somatic mutations in cytotoxic T cells in rheumatoid arthritis. Looking at the study overall: Among the T-cell populations stained with V beta antibodies, some were separated by flow sorting at nearly 100% purity, including V beta1+ cells whose TCRB was sequenced.

Study-wide results and limits: An age-related increase in CD8+ clonality was seen in rheumatoid arthritis patients but not in healthy controls.

Specimen: CD8+ T cells sorted from blood. The TCR originated in an adult with rheumatoid arthritis.

Here the CDR3 reads CASSQEEIAGGTDTQYF. The CDR3 DNA reads as TGCGCCAGCAGCCAAGAGGAAATAGCGGGGGGGACAGATACGCAGTATTTT. This sequence joins TRBV4-1 and TRBJ2-3, with 11 bases that match TRBD2. Per germline, CDR1 MGHRA and CDR2 YSYEKL. The CDR3 has 17 residues. The ends lost 0 bases at V and 3 bases at J; junction bases unmatched: 5.